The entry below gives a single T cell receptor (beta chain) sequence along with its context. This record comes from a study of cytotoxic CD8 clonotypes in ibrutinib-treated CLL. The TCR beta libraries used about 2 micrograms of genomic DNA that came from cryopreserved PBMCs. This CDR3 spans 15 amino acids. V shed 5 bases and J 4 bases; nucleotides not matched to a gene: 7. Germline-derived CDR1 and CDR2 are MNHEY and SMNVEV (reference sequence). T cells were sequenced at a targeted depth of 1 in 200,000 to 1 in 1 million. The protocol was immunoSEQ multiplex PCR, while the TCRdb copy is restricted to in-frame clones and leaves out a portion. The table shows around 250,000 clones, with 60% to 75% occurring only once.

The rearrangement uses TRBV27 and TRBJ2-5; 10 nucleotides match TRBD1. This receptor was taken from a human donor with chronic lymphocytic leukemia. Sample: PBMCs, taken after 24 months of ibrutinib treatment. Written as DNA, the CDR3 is TGTGCCAGCAGTCCAGGGGGGACAGGGGTAGAGACCCAGTACTTC. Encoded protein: CASSPGGTGVETQYF.